These 5 T cell receptor beta chains were sequenced from one sample in a study of T cells after yellow fever vaccination. TCRdb redid the calling of the 5' RACE reads with MiXCR, one entry per CDR3 protein. The table shows under 400,000 distinct CDR3 sequences, with approximately 12% occurring only once. This specimen was CD4+ T cells sorted from PBMCs, taken 15 days after the yellow fever booster vaccination. The receptor source for this set is a man aged 18 to 30 who received the YFV17D yellow fever vaccine.

The chain has TRBV5-1 and TRBJ2-1; no clear D gene. Germline CDR1 and CDR2: SGHRS and YFSETQ. The V gene lost 0 bases and the J gene lost 12 bases, with 7 bases spanning the gap. The CDR3 totals 11 residues. This CDR3 reads CASSLEYLQFF. The CDR3 DNA reads TGCGCCAGCAGCTTGGAGTACCTGCAGTTCTTC.

The rearrangement joins TRBV12-3 or TRBV12-4 to TRBJ2-1, with D possibly being TRBD1 (6 bases). Trimming stripped 3 bases from V and 3 bases from J, with 18 bases between. The CDR3 has 17 residues. The CDR3 nucleotides read TGTGCCAGCAGTTTGCATGGGGGAACAGGGCGCTACAATGAGCAGTTCTTC. It codes for CASSLHGGTGRYNEQFF.

The sample holds a few counts of this clonotype. This chain links TRBV4-1 with TRBJ1-5; D unclear. The CDR3 loop spans 14 amino acids. V was pared by 4 bases and J by 1 base, with 8 bases between. The germline CDR1 and CDR2 sequences are MGHRA and YSYEKL. CDR3 sequence reads: CASSRVGSNQPQHF. CDR3 DNA: TGCGCCAGCAGCCGAGTCGGAAGCAATCAGCCCCAGCATTTT.

This clonotype came up a few times. The J gene is TRBJ2-4, the V gene TRBV2; D is ambiguous. V was pared by 3 bases and J by 7 bases, with 10 bases between. The germline V gene encodes CDR1 SNHLY and CDR2 FYNNEI. The CDR3 loop spans 13 amino acids. This CDR3 reads CASSDEDLNIQYF. CDR3 DNA: TGTGCCAGCAGTGACGAGGACCTTAACATTCAGTACTTC.

There are a few counts of this clonotype. The chain joins TRBV3-1 to TRBJ1-1, with a weak D call TRBD1 (5 bases). From germline, CDR1 is LGHDT and CDR2 YNNKEL (reference sequence). The CDR3 contains 17 residues. Trimming left V 3 bases short and J 0 bases short, with 17 bases between. The CDR3 spells CASSHSRQRRLNTEAFF. The CDR3 region has the DNA TGTGCCAGCAGCCACTCCAGACAGCGAAGGTTGAACACTGAAGCTTTCTTT.